This entry concerns a single T cell receptor (beta chain). Its antigen is not identified. This entry belongs to a study of beta chain features in type 1 diabetes. Study information: Cell yields, age and gender were similar between patients and healthy donors. Overall study findings and caveats: Within each of all four CD4+ subsets, Type 1 diabetes patients had TCRB CDR3s that were moderately but significantly shorter.

Purity exceeded 95% in all sorted populations. Since all of the isolated RNA was reverse transcribed, expressed TCRB transcripts were what got sequenced. Generated by immunoSEQ multiplex PCR, the TCRdb table keeps only in-frame clones and is missing some. The sample consists of under 250,000 clones, 13% to 15% of them appearing once. Sample: naive CD4+ T cells from blood. The TCR sequence derives from a woman in her thirties or forties in good health.

The CDR3 spells CASSLVTPAGAFF. In DNA form, the CDR3 reads TGTGCCAGCAGCTTGGTAACACCCGCTGGAGCTTTCTTT. This rearrangement joins TRBV5-6 to TRBJ1-1; D remains unclear. Per germline, CDR1 SGHDT and CDR2 YYEEEE. The CDR3 runs to 13 residues. Trimming took 0 bases from V and 10 from J, leaving 13 bases between them.